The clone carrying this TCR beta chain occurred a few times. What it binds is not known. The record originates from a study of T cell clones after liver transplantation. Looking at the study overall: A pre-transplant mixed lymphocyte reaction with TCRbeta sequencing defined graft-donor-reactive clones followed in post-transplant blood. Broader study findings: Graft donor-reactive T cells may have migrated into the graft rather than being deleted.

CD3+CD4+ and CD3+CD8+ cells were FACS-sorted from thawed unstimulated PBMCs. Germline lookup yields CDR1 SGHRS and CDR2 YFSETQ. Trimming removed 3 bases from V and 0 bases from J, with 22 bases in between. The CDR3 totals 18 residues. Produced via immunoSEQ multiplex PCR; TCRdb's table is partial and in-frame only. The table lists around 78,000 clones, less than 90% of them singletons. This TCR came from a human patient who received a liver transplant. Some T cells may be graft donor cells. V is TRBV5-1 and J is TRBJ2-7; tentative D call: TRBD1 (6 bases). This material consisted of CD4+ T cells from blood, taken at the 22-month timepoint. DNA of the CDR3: TGCGCCAGCAGCTCAGGAACTTCAGGGGCGAAAACCTCCTACGAGCAGTACTTC. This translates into CASSSGTSGAKTSYEQYF.